Below, one T cell receptor beta chain is given with its context. Its antigen is as yet unknown. This sample is drawn from a study of T cell responses to AZD1222 COVID-19 vaccine. Study-wide results and caveats: A rise in Spike-specific TCR breadth and depth followed two AZD1222 doses. A reported finding is that nearly half of spike-specific TCRs target unmutated variant regions.

Clones were read by immunoSEQ multiplex PCR, and TCRdb kept only the in-frame ones, dropping some. The sample carries approximately 140,000 clones, approximately 94% recorded once. This receptor was identified in an adult in good health. The source material was peripheral blood, sampled on day 0 of AZD1222 vaccination.

CDR3 protein: CASSRSLAGEETQYF. CDR3 nucleotides: TGTGCCAGCTCACGGTCACTAGCGGGGGAAGAGACCCAGTACTTC. The chain carries TRBV18 and TRBJ2-5, with 11 bases matching TRBD2. This CDR3 is 15 amino acids long. J lost 3 bases, V lost 4 bases, and 4 bases had no gene match. Germline CDR1 and CDR2: KGHSH and LQKENI.